This is a list of T cell receptor beta chains from one sample in a study of blood T cell repertoires in COVID-19. Produced via immunoSEQ multiplex PCR; TCRdb's table is partial and in-frame only. The table includes 150,000 to 180,000 clones, around 80% detected once. The source material was PBMCs or T cells enriched from blood (not recorded which). These TCRs come from a man in his fifties or sixties who had recovered from COVID-19. Both conserved end residues are part of each CDR3. Each record gives: CDR3 protein, CDR3 DNA, J gene, D gene, V gene, clone size. D genes are given only for firm matches. The size entry is marked missing in some rows and otherwise reads once, few, many or a size class.

cdr3_aa: CASSSSGLAGTGELFF
cdr3_nt: TGTGCCAGCAGCTCCTCCGGACTAGCGGGGACCGGGGAGCTGTTTTTT
j_call: TRBJ2-2
d_call: TRBD2
v_call: TRBV7-7
clone_size: NA

cdr3_aa: CASSSGKRGGYTF
cdr3_nt: TGTGCCAGCAGTAGTGGGAAAAGGGGGGGCTACACCTTC
j_call: TRBJ1-2
d_call: NA
v_call: TRBV2
clone_size: NA

cdr3_aa: CATSRDSQVSGYTF
cdr3_nt: TGTGCCACCAGCAGAGATTCGCAGGTCTCTGGCTACACCTTC
j_call: TRBJ1-2
d_call: NA
v_call: TRBV15
clone_size: NA

cdr3_aa: CASSQGAREKLFF
cdr3_nt: TGTGCCAGCTCACAGGGGGCTCGGGAAAAACTGTTTTTT
j_call: TRBJ1-4
d_call: TRBD1
v_call: TRBV18
clone_size: NA

cdr3_aa: CASSRPTEFNYGYTF
cdr3_nt: TGTGCCAGCAGCCGACCGACAGAGTTTAACTATGGCTACACCTTC
j_call: TRBJ1-2
d_call: NA
v_call: TRBV7-3
clone_size: once

cdr3_aa: CAISGTKGADTEAFF
cdr3_nt: TGTGCCATCAGCGGGACAAAGGGGGCAGACACTGAAGCTTTCTTT
j_call: TRBJ1-1
d_call: TRBD1
v_call: TRBV10-3
clone_size: NA

cdr3_aa: CASSQDHGGQGLYNEQFF
cdr3_nt: TGTGCCAGCAGCCAAGATCACGGCGGACAGGGGCTCTACAATGAGCAGTTCTTC
j_call: TRBJ2-1
d_call: TRBD1
v_call: TRBV3-1/TRBV3-2
clone_size: NA

cdr3_aa: CASSMGGPERHNIQYF
cdr3_nt: TGTGCCAGTAGTATGGGTGGGCCCGAGCGGCACAACATTCAGTACTTC
j_call: TRBJ2-4
d_call: NA
v_call: TRBV19
clone_size: once

cdr3_aa: CATSSTGTSGIFGTDTQYF
cdr3_nt: TGTGCCACCAGCTCAACCGGGACTAGCGGCATATTTGGCACAGATACGCAGTATTTT
j_call: TRBJ2-3
d_call: TRBD2
v_call: TRBV15
clone_size: NA

cdr3_aa: CSVGETGGSPLHF
cdr3_nt: TGCAGCGTTGGGGAGACAGGGGGATCACCCCTCCACTTT
j_call: TRBJ1-6
d_call: TRBD1
v_call: TRBV29-1
clone_size: NA

cdr3_aa: CSVDSGLGTDTQYF
cdr3_nt: TGCAGCGTTGATTCGGGGTTGGGCACAGATACGCAGTATTTT
j_call: TRBJ2-3
d_call: NA
v_call: TRBV29-1
clone_size: NA

cdr3_aa: CASTEWGADTEAFF
cdr3_nt: TGTGCCAGCACCGAATGGGGCGCGGACACTGAAGCTTTCTTT
j_call: TRBJ1-1
d_call: NA
v_call: TRBV6-4
clone_size: NA

cdr3_aa: CASSRAQGAGETQYF
cdr3_nt: TGTGCCAGCAGCCGAGCACAGGGGGCGGGAGAGACCCAGTACTTC
j_call: TRBJ2-5
d_call: TRBD1
v_call: TRBV7-9
clone_size: NA

cdr3_aa: CASSLGGQYNEQFF
cdr3_nt: TGTGCCAGCAGCCTAGGAGGACAGTACAATGAGCAGTTCTTC
j_call: TRBJ2-1
d_call: NA
v_call: TRBV7-2
clone_size: NA

cdr3_aa: CASSPAGQGRDEQFF
cdr3_nt: TGTGCCAGCTCCCCGGCGGGACAGGGGAGGGATGAGCAGTTCTTC
j_call: TRBJ2-1
d_call: TRBD1
v_call: TRBV11-3
clone_size: NA

cdr3_aa: CASSQLTGQGAPAFF
cdr3_nt: TGTGCCAGCAGCCAACTGACCGGACAGGGGGCCCCGGCTTTCTTT
j_call: TRBJ1-1
d_call: TRBD1
v_call: TRBV3-1/TRBV3-2
clone_size: NA

cdr3_aa: CASSYSGGSTSYEQYF
cdr3_nt: TGTGCCAGCAGTTACTCGGGGGGGTCAACCTCCTACGAGCAGTACTTC
j_call: TRBJ2-7
d_call: TRBD2
v_call: TRBV6-2/TRBV6-3
clone_size: NA

cdr3_aa: CASSRQGYNEQFF
cdr3_nt: TGTGCCAGCAGCCGACAGGGTTACAATGAGCAGTTCTTC
j_call: TRBJ2-1
d_call: TRBD1
v_call: TRBV6-5
clone_size: NA

cdr3_aa: CASSQVQGYTGELFF
cdr3_nt: TGTGCCAGCAGCCAAGTTCAGGGGTACACCGGGGAGCTGTTTTTT
j_call: TRBJ2-2
d_call: NA
v_call: TRBV14
clone_size: NA

cdr3_aa: CASSRRTGATTNEKLFF
cdr3_nt: TGTGCCAGCAGCCGACGGACAGGGGCGACAACTAATGAAAAACTGTTTTTT
j_call: TRBJ1-4
d_call: TRBD1
v_call: TRBV13
clone_size: few

cdr3_aa: CSVNPGTGLLGYTF
cdr3_nt: TGCAGCGTGAATCCAGGGACAGGTCTATTGGGCTACACCTTC
j_call: TRBJ1-2
d_call: TRBD1
v_call: TRBV29-1
clone_size: NA

cdr3_aa: CASSFSARQGGFYEQYF
cdr3_nt: TGTGCCAGCAGCTTCTCAGCAAGACAGGGGGGGTTCTACGAGCAGTACTTC
j_call: TRBJ2-7
d_call: TRBD1
v_call: TRBV11-2
clone_size: NA

cdr3_aa: CASSYSTGEAFF
cdr3_nt: TGTGCCAGCAGTTACTCTACAGGTGAAGCTTTCTTT
j_call: TRBJ1-1
d_call: NA
v_call: TRBV6-2/TRBV6-3
clone_size: few

cdr3_aa: CASRIAGGSGELFF
cdr3_nt: TGTGCCAGCCGAATAGCGGGGGGTTCCGGGGAACTGTTTTTT
j_call: TRBJ2-2
d_call: TRBD2
v_call: TRBV2
clone_size: once

cdr3_aa: CASSLGLGPSSEAFF
cdr3_nt: TGTGCCAGCAGCTTAGGTCTGGGGCCCTCCTCTGAAGCTTTCTTT
j_call: TRBJ1-1
d_call: NA
v_call: TRBV7-9
clone_size: NA

cdr3_aa: CASSQQALATQYF
cdr3_nt: TGTGCCAGCAGCCAACAGGCGCTAGCAACGCAGTATTTT
j_call: TRBJ2-3
d_call: NA
v_call: TRBV3-1/TRBV3-2
clone_size: NA

cdr3_aa: CASSPRQGAEGYTF
cdr3_nt: TGTGCCAGCTCACCACGACAGGGGGCCGAAGGCTACACCTTC
j_call: TRBJ1-2
d_call: TRBD1
v_call: TRBV18
clone_size: NA

cdr3_aa: CASSPRQQLSDYGYTF
cdr3_nt: TGTGCCAGCTCACCAAGGCAACAGCTCTCGGACTATGGCTACACCTTC
j_call: TRBJ1-2
d_call: NA
v_call: TRBV18
clone_size: NA

cdr3_aa: CASSHRGRSFSEQFF
cdr3_nt: TGTGCCAGTAGTCACAGGGGGCGCTCATTCAGTGAGCAGTTCTTC
j_call: TRBJ2-1
d_call: TRBD1
v_call: TRBV19
clone_size: once

cdr3_aa: CASSQEGTTSTDTQYF
cdr3_nt: TGTGCCAGCAGCCAAGAAGGGACTACCAGCACAGATACGCAGTATTTT
j_call: TRBJ2-3
d_call: TRBD2
v_call: TRBV4-2
clone_size: NA

cdr3_aa: CSATGGYEQYF
cdr3_nt: TGCAGTGCGACAGGGGGCTACGAGCAGTACTTC
j_call: TRBJ2-7
d_call: TRBD1
v_call: TRBV20-1
clone_size: once

cdr3_aa: CASRGSAGGNQPQHF
cdr3_nt: TGTGCCAGCAGGGGATCCGCGGGGGGGAATCAGCCCCAGCATTTT
j_call: TRBJ1-5
d_call: NA
v_call: TRBV7-8
clone_size: NA

cdr3_aa: CASTIGTPNTEAFF
cdr3_nt: TGCGCCAGCACCATCGGGACACCGAACACTGAAGCTTTCTTT
j_call: TRBJ1-1
d_call: NA
v_call: TRBV5-1
clone_size: few

cdr3_aa: CATSSSRADYGTEAFF
cdr3_nt: TGTGCCACCAGCTCCAGCAGGGCCGATTATGGGACTGAAGCTTTCTTT
j_call: TRBJ1-1
d_call: NA
v_call: TRBV15
clone_size: NA

cdr3_aa: CASSLQGALSSPLHF
cdr3_nt: TGTGCCAGCAGTTTACAGGGGGCTTTAAGTTCACCCCTCCACTTT
j_call: TRBJ1-6
d_call: TRBD1
v_call: TRBV2
clone_size: NA

cdr3_aa: CASSTDRGRGEQFF
cdr3_nt: TGTGCCAGCAGCACGGACAGGGGGCGCGGTGAGCAGTTCTTC
j_call: TRBJ2-1
d_call: TRBD1
v_call: TRBV5-8
clone_size: NA

cdr3_aa: CASSPRQLSSYNSPLHF
cdr3_nt: TGCGCCAGCAGCCCCAGACAGTTAAGCTCCTATAATTCACCCCTCCACTTT
j_call: TRBJ1-6
d_call: NA
v_call: TRBV4-1
clone_size: NA

cdr3_aa: CASSQSYLSEQYF
cdr3_nt: TGTGCCAGCAGCCAGAGCTACCTGAGCGAGCAGTACTTC
j_call: TRBJ2-7
d_call: NA
v_call: TRBV4-2
clone_size: once

cdr3_aa: CASSLSSGVNEQFF
cdr3_nt: TGTGCCAGCAGCCTCTCGTCAGGGGTCAATGAGCAGTTCTTC
j_call: TRBJ2-1
d_call: NA
v_call: TRBV9
clone_size: NA

cdr3_aa: CASSQFPGQGKYNEQFF
cdr3_nt: TGTGCCAGCAGCCAATTTCCCGGACAGGGGAAGTACAATGAGCAGTTCTTC
j_call: TRBJ2-1
d_call: TRBD1
v_call: TRBV4-2
clone_size: many

cdr3_aa: CASSLNRPFNEKLFF
cdr3_nt: TGTGCCAGCAGCCTCAACAGGCCCTTTAATGAAAAACTGTTTTTT
j_call: TRBJ1-4
d_call: NA
v_call: TRBV27
clone_size: NA

cdr3_aa: CASSATGIRSEQYF
cdr3_nt: TGTGCCAGCAGTGCCACAGGGATAAGGAGTGAGCAGTACTTC
j_call: TRBJ2-7
d_call: NA
v_call: TRBV2
clone_size: NA

cdr3_aa: CASGPVAGGTGELFF
cdr3_nt: TGTGCTAGTGGTCCGGTGGCGGGGGGGACCGGGGAGCTGTTTTTT
j_call: TRBJ2-2
d_call: TRBD2
v_call: TRBV12-5
clone_size: NA

cdr3_aa: CASSSRPGLAIDTQYF
cdr3_nt: TGTGCCAGCAGCTCCCGACCGGGACTAGCTATAGATACGCAGTATTTT
j_call: TRBJ2-3
d_call: TRBD2
v_call: TRBV27
clone_size: once

cdr3_aa: CASSLTGLEAFF
cdr3_nt: TGTGCCAGCAGCTTAACGGGACTTGAAGCTTTCTTT
j_call: TRBJ1-1
d_call: NA
v_call: TRBV11-3
clone_size: NA

cdr3_aa: CASSTDFSVSPTDTQYF
cdr3_nt: TGCGCCAGCAGTACCGACTTCTCCGTGAGCCCCACAGATACGCAGTATTTT
j_call: TRBJ2-3
d_call: NA
v_call: TRBV4-1
clone_size: NA

cdr3_aa: CASSIVADSNQPQHF
cdr3_nt: TGTGCCAGTAGTATCGTTGCAGATAGCAATCAGCCCCAGCATTTT
j_call: TRBJ1-5
d_call: NA
v_call: TRBV19
clone_size: NA

cdr3_aa: CASSRTSGGNQETQYF
cdr3_nt: TGTGCCAGCAGCCGGACTAGCGGGGGGAACCAAGAGACCCAGTACTTC
j_call: TRBJ2-5
d_call: TRBD2
v_call: TRBV7-2
clone_size: few

cdr3_aa: CASSEGGWTGQPQHF
cdr3_nt: TGTGCCAGCAGTGAAGGAGGGTGGACAGGACAACCCCAGCATTTT
j_call: TRBJ1-5
d_call: TRBD1
v_call: TRBV6-1
clone_size: NA

cdr3_aa: CASIDRGGASEKLFF
cdr3_nt: TGTGCCAGTATCGATCGTGGTGGAGCCAGTGAAAAACTGTTTTTT
j_call: TRBJ1-4
d_call: NA
v_call: TRBV19
clone_size: NA

cdr3_aa: CASSPPGGWTGELFF
cdr3_nt: TGTGCCAGCAGTCCGCCGGGGGGCTGGACCGGGGAGCTGTTTTTT
j_call: TRBJ2-2
d_call: NA
v_call: TRBV25-1
clone_size: NA

cdr3_aa: CASSTNPGLDQETQYF
cdr3_nt: TGTGCCAGCAGCACCAATCCGGGACTGGATCAAGAGACCCAGTACTTC
j_call: TRBJ2-5
d_call: NA
v_call: TRBV6-6
clone_size: NA